These T cell receptor beta chains were read from a single sample in a study of Graves' ophthalmopathy and Graves' hyperthyroidism. TCRdb reanalysed the multiplex PCR reads using MiXCR and keeps one entry per CDR3 protein. The data show 650,000 to 900,000 distinct CDR3 sequences, roughly two fifths seen once. Sequencing was performed on peripheral blood. The source of these receptors is an adult man with Graves' ophthalmopathy. Each CDR3 is given with its conserved first and last residue. A D gene is named only where the DNA matches it firmly. Expanded clones are given a class, and other clones once, few, many or no size at all.

clone size,D gene,V gene,CDR3 length,J gene,CDR3 protein,CDR3 DNA
few,-,TRBV7-9,14,TRBJ2-2,CASHDFGATGELFF,TGTGCCAGCCACGATTTTGGGGCGACCGGGGAGCTGTTTTTT
once,-,TRBV20-1,17,TRBJ2-7,CSARDRLPGVRTYEQYF,TGCAGTGCTAGAGATAGACTCCCGGGGGTACGCACCTACGAGCAGTACTTC
few,-,TRBV7-9,17,TRBJ2-2,CASSLSDAAENTGELFF,TGTGCCAGCAGCTTAAGTGACGCGGCGGAAAACACCGGGGAGCTGTTTTTT
many,TRBD1,TRBV10-2,14,TRBJ2-2,CASRGTGGTGELFF,TGCGCCAGCAGGGGGACAGGGGGTACCGGGGAGCTGTTTTTT
few,TRBD1,TRBV19,14,TRBJ1-1,CASQDRAGDTEAFF,TGTGCCAGCCAGGACAGGGCCGGGGACACTGAAGCTTTCTTT
few,-,TRBV29-1,15,TRBJ1-2,CSVWDVPGTSYGYTF,TGCAGCGTCTGGGACGTTCCCGGGACTTCTTATGGCTACACCTTC
-,TRBD2,TRBV2,16,TRBJ2-5,CASSRAQGAGAETQYF,TGTGCCAGCAGCCGGGCCCAAGGCGCGGGAGCAGAGACCCAGTACTTC
-,-,TRBV7-7,15,TRBJ2-7,CASSIGGSSSYEQYF,TGTGCTAGCAGTATTGGGGGATCGAGCTCCTACGAGCAGTACTTC
many,-,TRBV6-4,13,TRBJ1-1,CASSEGAWTEAFF,TGTGCCAGCAGTGAAGGGGCGTGGACTGAAGCTTTCTTT
-,-,TRBV5-1,15,TRBJ1-1,CASSLDQGPNTEAFF,TGCGCCAGCAGCTTGGATCAGGGCCCGAACACTGAAGCTTTCTTT
-,-,TRBV24-1,13,TRBJ1-2,CATRTGLNYGYTF,TGTGCCACCAGGACCGGGCTTAACTATGGCTACACCTTC
few,-,TRBV10-3,16,TRBJ1-2,CASSLSKDTLIYGYTF,TGTGCCAGCAGTTTATCCAAGGATACGTTGATCTATGGCTACACCTTC
many,TRBD1,TRBV9,13,TRBJ1-2,CASSGRTGGGYTF,TGTGCCAGCAGCGGAAGGACAGGGGGTGGCTACACCTTC
once,TRBD2,TRBV2,15,TRBJ2-7,CASRRTSGRGYEQYF,TGTGCCAGCAGAAGGACTAGCGGGAGGGGCTACGAGCAGTACTTC
many,TRBD1,TRBV19,15,TRBJ1-2,CASSTTGQPDYGYTF,TGTGCCAGTAGTACAACGGGACAGCCGGACTATGGCTACACCTTC
-,-,TRBV30,14,TRBJ1-1,CAWRITGTNTEAFF,TGTGCCTGGAGGATAACAGGGACGAACACTGAAGCTTTCTTT
-,-,TRBV10-3,14,TRBJ2-7,CASSSSARTYEQYF,TGTGCCAGCAGTTCAAGCGCCAGGACCTACGAGCAGTACTTC
few,-,TRBV7-9,14,TRBJ2-2,CASSPTVPTGELFF,TGTGCCAGCTCACCGACAGTTCCCACCGGGGAGCTGTTTTTT
once,-,TRBV15,16,TRBJ2-2,CATSSSWAGVSGELFF,TGTGCCACCAGCAGTTCATGGGCAGGGGTATCCGGGGAGCTGTTTTTT
-,-,TRBV11-1,13,TRBJ2-7,CASTHGEAYDQYF,TGTGCCAGCACCCACGGAGAAGCCTACGATCAGTACTTC
-,TRBD1,TRBV25-1,16,TRBJ2-7,CASSLWGTGSSYEQYF,TGTGCCAGCAGCCTCTGGGGGACAGGGAGCTCCTACGAGCAGTACTTC
many,-,TRBV24-1,12,TRBJ1-2,CATLDSNYGYTF,TGTGCCACCCTCGACAGTAACTATGGCTACACCTTC
few,-,TRBV14,16,TRBJ2-2,CASSYPPTANTGELFF,TGTGCCAGCAGTTACCCACCGACGGCGAACACCGGGGAGCTGTTTTTT
-,-,TRBV10-3,17,TRBJ2-6,CASTHGTPFSGANVLTF,TGTGCCAGCACCCACGGTACCCCGTTCTCTGGGGCCAACGTCCTGACTTTC
few,-,TRBV20-1,11,TRBJ1-2,CRARDGGGYTF,TGCAGGGCCAGGGACGGAGGAGGCTACACCTTC
many,TRBD1,TRBV9,13,TRBJ1-1,CASSAGQGGEAFF,TGTGCCAGCAGCGCAGGACAGGGTGGGGAAGCTTTCTTT
-,-,TRBV10-3,13,TRBJ2-6,CAIRGAGANVLTF,TGTGCCATCAGGGGAGCGGGGGCCAACGTCCTGACTTTC
few,-,TRBV7-8,13,TRBJ2-7,CASSLEVHTEQYF,TGTGCCAGCAGCTTAGAGGTCCACACCGAGCAGTACTTC